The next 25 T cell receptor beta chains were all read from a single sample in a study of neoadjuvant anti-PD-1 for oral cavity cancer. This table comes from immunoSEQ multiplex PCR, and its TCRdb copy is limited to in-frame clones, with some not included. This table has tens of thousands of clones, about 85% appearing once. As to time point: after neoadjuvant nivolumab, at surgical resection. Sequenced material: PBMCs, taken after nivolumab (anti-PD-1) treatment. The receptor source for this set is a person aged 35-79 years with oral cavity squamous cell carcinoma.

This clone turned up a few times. The CDR3 nucleotides are TGTGCCACCAGCAGGTTCACTAGCGGGAGAAATGAGCAGTTCTTC. As protein: CATSRFTSGRNEQFF. The V call is TRBV15, the J call TRBJ2-1; 11 bases are a match to TRBD2. V dropped 3 bases and J dropped 7; count of bases not matched to a gene: 5. CDR1 LNHNV and CDR2 YYDKDF come from the germline V gene (reference sequence). The CDR3 spans 15 residues.

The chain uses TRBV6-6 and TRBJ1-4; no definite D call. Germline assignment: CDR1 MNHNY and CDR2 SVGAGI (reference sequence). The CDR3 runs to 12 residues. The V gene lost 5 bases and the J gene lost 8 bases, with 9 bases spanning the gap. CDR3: CASSPSPEKLFF. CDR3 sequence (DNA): TGTGCCAGCAGTCCGAGCCCGGAAAAACTGTTTTTT.

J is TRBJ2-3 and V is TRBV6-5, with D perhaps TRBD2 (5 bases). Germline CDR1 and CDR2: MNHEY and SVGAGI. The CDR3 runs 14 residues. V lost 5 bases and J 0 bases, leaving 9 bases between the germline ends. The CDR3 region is CASSPAASTDTQYF. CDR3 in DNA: TGTGCCAGCAGTCCAGCGGCTAGCACAGATACGCAGTATTTT.

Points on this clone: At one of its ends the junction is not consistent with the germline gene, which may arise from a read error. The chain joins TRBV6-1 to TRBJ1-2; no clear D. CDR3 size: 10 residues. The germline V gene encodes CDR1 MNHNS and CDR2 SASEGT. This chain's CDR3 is CASTEIGYTF. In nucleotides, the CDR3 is TGTGCCAGCACTGAAATTGGCTACACCTTC.

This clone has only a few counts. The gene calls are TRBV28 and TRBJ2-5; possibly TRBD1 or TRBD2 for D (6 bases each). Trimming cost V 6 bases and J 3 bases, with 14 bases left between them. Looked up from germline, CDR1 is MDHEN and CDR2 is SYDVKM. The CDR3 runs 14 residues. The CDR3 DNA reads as TGTGCCAGCAGGGGGGGCAGACCGAAAGAGACCCAGTACTTC. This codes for CASRGGRPKETQYF.

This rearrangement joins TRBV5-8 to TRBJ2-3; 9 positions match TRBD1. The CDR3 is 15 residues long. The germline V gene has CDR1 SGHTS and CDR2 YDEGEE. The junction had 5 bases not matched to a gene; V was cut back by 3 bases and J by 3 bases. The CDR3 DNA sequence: TGTGCCAGCAGCTCTGGACAGGGGTGGACAGATACGCAGTATTTT. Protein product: CASSSGQGWTDTQYF.

The CDR3 DNA follows: TGTGCCAGCAGCGTAGATGGGACTAGCGGCAACGAGCAGTACTTC. As protein: CASSVDGTSGNEQYF. V is TRBV9 and J is TRBJ2-7; 11 positions agree with TRBD2. The ends lost 0 bases at V and 5 bases at J; junction bases unmatched: 4. Looked up from germline, CDR1 is SGDLS and CDR2 is YYNGEE. CDR3 size: 15 residues.

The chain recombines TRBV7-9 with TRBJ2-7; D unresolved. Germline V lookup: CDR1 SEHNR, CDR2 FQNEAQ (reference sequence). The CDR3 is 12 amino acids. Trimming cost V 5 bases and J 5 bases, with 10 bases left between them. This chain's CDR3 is CASSQLAHEQYF. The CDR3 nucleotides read TGTGCCAGCAGCCAATTAGCCCACGAGCAGTACTTC.

The CDR3 region is CAISESTATNEKLFF. The CDR3 coding sequence is TGTGCCATCAGTGAGTCGACAGCAACTAATGAAAAACTGTTTTTT. The J gene is TRBJ1-4, the V gene TRBV10-3; D may be TRBD1 (5 bases). Germline assignment: CDR1 ENHRY and CDR2 SYGVKD. The CDR3 is 15 residues long. V lost 0 bases and J 0 bases, leaving 5 bases between the germline ends.

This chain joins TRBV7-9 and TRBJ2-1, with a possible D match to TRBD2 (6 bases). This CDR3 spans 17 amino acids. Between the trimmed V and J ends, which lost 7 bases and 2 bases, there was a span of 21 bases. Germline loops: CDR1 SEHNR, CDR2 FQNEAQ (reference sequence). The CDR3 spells CASTSPLGGLAYNEQFF. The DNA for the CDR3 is TGTGCCAGCACTTCGCCGTTGGGGGGACTTGCCTACAATGAGCAGTTCTTC.

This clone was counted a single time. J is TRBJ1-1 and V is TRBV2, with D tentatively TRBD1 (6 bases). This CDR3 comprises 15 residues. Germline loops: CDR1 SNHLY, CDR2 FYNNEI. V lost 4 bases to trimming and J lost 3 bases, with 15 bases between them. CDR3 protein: CASSGAGAGDTEAFF. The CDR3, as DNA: TGTGCCAGCAGTGGAGCGGGGGCAGGAGACACTGAAGCTTTCTTT. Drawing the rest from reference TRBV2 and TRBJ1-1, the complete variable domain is EPEVTQTPSHQVTQMGQEVILRCVPISNHLYFYWYRQILGQKVEFLVSFYNNEISEKSEIFDDQFSVERPDGSNFTLKIRSTKLEDSAMYFCASSGAGAGDTEAFFGQGTRLTVV.

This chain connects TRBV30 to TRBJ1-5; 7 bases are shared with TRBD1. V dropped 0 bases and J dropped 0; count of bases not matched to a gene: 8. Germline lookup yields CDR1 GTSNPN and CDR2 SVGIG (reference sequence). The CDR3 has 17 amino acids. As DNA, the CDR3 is TGTGCCTGGAGTGTAGGGACAGCATCCTATAGCAATCAGCCCCAGCATTTT. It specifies CAWSVGTASYSNQPQHF. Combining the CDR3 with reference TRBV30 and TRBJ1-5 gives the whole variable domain SQTIHQWPATLVQPVGSPLSLECTVEGTSNPNLYWYRQAAGRGLQLLFYSVGIGQISSEVPQNLSASRPQDRQFILSSKKLLLSDSGFYLCAWSVGTASYSNQPQHFGDGTRLSIL.

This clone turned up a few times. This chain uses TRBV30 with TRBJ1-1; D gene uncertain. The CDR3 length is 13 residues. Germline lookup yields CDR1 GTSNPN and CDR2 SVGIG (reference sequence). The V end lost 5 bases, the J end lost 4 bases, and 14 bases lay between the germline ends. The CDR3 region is CAWGRGSATEAFF. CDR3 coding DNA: TGTGCCTGGGGCAGAGGGTCCGCCACTGAAGCTTTCTTT.

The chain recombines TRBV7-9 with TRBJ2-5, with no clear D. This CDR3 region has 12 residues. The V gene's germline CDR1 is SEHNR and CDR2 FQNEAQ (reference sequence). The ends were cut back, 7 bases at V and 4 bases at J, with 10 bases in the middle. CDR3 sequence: CASNEELETQYF. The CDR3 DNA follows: TGTGCCAGCAACGAGGAGTTAGAGACCCAGTACTTC.

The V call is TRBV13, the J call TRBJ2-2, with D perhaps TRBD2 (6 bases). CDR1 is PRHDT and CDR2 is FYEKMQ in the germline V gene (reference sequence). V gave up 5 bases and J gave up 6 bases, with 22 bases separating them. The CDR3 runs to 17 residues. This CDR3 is CASSKVQTRGWAGELFF. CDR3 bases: TGTGCCAGCAGCAAGGTCCAGACTAGGGGTTGGGCCGGGGAGCTGTTTTTT.

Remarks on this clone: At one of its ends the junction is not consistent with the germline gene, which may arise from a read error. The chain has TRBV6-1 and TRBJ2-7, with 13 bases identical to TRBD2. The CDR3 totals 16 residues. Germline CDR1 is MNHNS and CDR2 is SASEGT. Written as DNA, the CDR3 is TGTGCCAGCAGAGAAGGGACTAGCGGGATTTCCTACGAGCAGTACTTC. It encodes CASREGTSGISYEQYF.

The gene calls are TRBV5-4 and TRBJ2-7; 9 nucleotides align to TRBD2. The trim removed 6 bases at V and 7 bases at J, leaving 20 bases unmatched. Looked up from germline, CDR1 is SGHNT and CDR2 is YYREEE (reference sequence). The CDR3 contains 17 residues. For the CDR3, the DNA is TGTGCCAGCACCCCGGCGGGGGCAGCGGGAGGCGGTGGAGAGCAGTACTTC. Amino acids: CASTPAGAAGGGGEQYF.

Written as DNA, the CDR3 is TGTGCCTGGAGTGTCGGACAGGGGAGGAAGGATGAGCAGTTCTTC. Residues: CAWSVGQGRKDEQFF. The chain employs TRBV30 and TRBJ2-1; TRBD1 agrees at 9 bases. Germline CDR1 is GTSNPN and CDR2 is SVGIG (reference sequence). The CDR3 contains 15 residues. V lost 0 bases to trimming and J lost 8 bases; unmatched junction nucleotides: 8.

The CDR3 loop is CASSAERDSYEQYF. Here the CDR3 DNA reads TGTGCCAGCAGCGCGGAGAGGGACTCCTACGAGCAGTACTTC. The V and J genes are TRBV7-3 and TRBJ2-7, with D perhaps TRBD2 (5 bases). V was clipped by 5 bases and J by 0 bases, with 11 bases between them. The germline V gene has CDR1 SGHTA and CDR2 FQGTGA. The CDR3 runs 14 residues.

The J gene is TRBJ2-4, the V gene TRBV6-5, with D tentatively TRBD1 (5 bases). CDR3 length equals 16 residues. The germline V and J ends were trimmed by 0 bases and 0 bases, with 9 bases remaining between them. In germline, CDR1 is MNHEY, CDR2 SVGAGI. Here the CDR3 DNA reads TGTGCCAGCAGTTACTCGTCACAGGTAGCCAAAAACATTCAGTACTTC. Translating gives CASSYSSQVAKNIQYF.

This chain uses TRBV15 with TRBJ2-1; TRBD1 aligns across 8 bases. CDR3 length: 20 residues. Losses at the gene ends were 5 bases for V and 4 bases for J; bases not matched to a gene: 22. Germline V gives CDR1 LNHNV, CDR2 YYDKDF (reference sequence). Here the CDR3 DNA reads TGTGCCACCAGCTCCCCAGGGTCGGGACAGGCCGTCCCTTATTACAATGAGCAGTTCTTC. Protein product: CATSSPGSGQAVPYYNEQFF.

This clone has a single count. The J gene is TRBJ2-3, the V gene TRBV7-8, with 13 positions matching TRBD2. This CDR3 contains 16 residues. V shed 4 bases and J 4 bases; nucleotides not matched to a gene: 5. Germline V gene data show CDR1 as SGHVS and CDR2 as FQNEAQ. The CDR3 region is CASSSLLAGGSDTQYF. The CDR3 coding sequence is TGTGCCAGCAGCTCCTTACTAGCGGGAGGGTCAGATACGCAGTATTTT. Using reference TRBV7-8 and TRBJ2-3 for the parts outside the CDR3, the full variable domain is GAGVSQSPRYKVAKRGQDVALRCDPISGHVSLFWYQQALGQGPEFLTYFQNEAQLDKSGLPSDRFFAERPEGSVSTLKIQRTQQEDSAVYLCASSSLLAGGSDTQYFGPGTRLTVL.

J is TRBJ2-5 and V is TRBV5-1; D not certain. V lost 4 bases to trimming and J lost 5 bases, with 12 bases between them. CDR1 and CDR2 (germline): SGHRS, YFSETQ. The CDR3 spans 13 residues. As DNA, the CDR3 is TGCGCCAGCAGCCGGCCCCCTCAGGAGACCCAGTACTTC. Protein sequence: CASSRPPQETQYF.

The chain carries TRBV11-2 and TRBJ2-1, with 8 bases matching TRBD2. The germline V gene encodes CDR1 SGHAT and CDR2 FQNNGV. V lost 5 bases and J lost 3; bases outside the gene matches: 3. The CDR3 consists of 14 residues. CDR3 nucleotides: TGTGCCAGCAGCGGAAGCGGGAGCTACAATGAGCAGTTCTTC. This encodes CASSGSGSYNEQFF.

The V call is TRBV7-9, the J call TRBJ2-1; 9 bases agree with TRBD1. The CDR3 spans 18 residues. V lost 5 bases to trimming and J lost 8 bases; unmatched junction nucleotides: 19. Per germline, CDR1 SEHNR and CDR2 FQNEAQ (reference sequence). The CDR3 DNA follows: TGTGCCAGCAGCCCCCCCGGGACAGGGATCCGGCCGGGCGATGAGCAGTTCTTC. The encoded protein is CASSPPGTGIRPGDEQFF.